Below, 23 T cell receptor beta chains from the same sample are listed, as sequenced in a study of Ad26.COV2.S vaccination and SARS-CoV-2 variants. Sequenced by immunoSEQ multiplex PCR; TCRdb stores in-frame clones only, minus some. The sample has more than 300,000 clones, around 89% seen once. Treatment meaning: around 19 received Ad26.COV2.S at low or high dose, single or two shots; several received placebo; per-sample allocation not given. Sampling occurred on day 63 after the first vaccine or placebo injection. The sample here was peripheral blood, taken in a trial of Ad26.COV2.S vaccine versus placebo. Every receptor here comes from a person aged 18 to 65 who received the Ad26.COV2.S COVID-19 vaccine or a placebo.

This rearrangement joins TRBV7-9 to TRBJ2-5; 9 bases fit TRBD1. The CDR3 is 14 amino acids. Germline CDR1 and CDR2: SEHNR and FQNEAQ (reference sequence). Trimming took 6 bases from V and 5 from J; bases not matched to a gene: 7. The CDR3 sequence: CASRSTGGRETQYF. In nucleotides, the CDR3 is TGTGCCAGCAGGTCTACAGGGGGCAGGGAGACCCAGTACTTC. Full variable domain (rest looked up from reference TRBV7-9 and TRBJ2-5): DTGVSQNPRHKITKRGQNVTFRCDPISEHNRLYWYRQTLGQGPEFLTYFQNEAQLEKSRLLSDRFSAERPKGSFSTLEIQRTEQGDSAMYLCASRSTGGRETQYFGPGTRLLVL.

Notes on this clone: Because the CDR3's place on the DNA is in doubt, the DNA is left out and the CDR3 is given as listed by TCRdb. The chain has TRBV23-1 and TRBJ2-2; the table's D call, TRBD2, has no DNA check behind it. TRBV23-1 is filed as an ORF, its function uncertain. Both ends counted, the CDR3 spans 20 residues. CDR3 protein: CASVQGGGLAGAATPGSCFF.

V gene TRBV29-1 combines with J gene TRBJ1-2, with 9 bases lining up with TRBD1. Germline CDR1 SQVTM, CDR2 ANQGSEA. The CDR3 runs to 13 residues. V was pared by 7 bases and J by 6 bases, with 9 bases of the junction left unmatched. DNA for the CDR3: TGCAGCGGGGAAACAGGGGGCGGGAATGGCTACACCTTC. It specifies CSGETGGGNGYTF.

The V gene is TRBV18, the J gene TRBJ1-4, with D uncertain. CDR1 is KGHSH and CDR2 is LQKENI in the germline V gene. The V and J ends lost 3 bases and 2 bases respectively, with 7 bases between them. The CDR3 covers 14 residues. CDR3 coding DNA: TGTGCCAGCTCACCCACACAGACTAATGAAAAACTGTTTTTT. It encodes CASSPTQTNEKLFF.

The gene calls are TRBV6-5 and TRBJ1-4; TRBD1 agrees at 7 bases. The CDR3 runs 14 residues. CDR1 and CDR2 from the germline V gene are MNHEY and SVGAGI. V shed 5 bases and J 5 bases; nucleotides not matched to a gene: 5. For the CDR3, the DNA is TGTGCCAGCAGTCCGACAGGGCAGAATGAAAAACTGTTTTTT. Translation gives CASSPTGQNEKLFF.

This chain joins TRBV7-9 and TRBJ2-3, with D unresolved. The V end was cut by 6 bases, the J end by 0 bases, with 10 bases between. Per germline, CDR1 SEHNR and CDR2 FQNEAQ (reference sequence). CDR3 length: 14 residues. CDR3 in amino acids: CASSRGGSTDTQYF. For the CDR3, the DNA is TGTGCCAGCAGTCGAGGTGGAAGCACAGATACGCAGTATTTT.

V gene TRBV30 combines with J gene TRBJ2-1, with D tentatively TRBD2 (6 bases). Trimming left V 0 bases short and J 3 bases short, with 18 bases between. Germline CDR1 reads GTSNPN; CDR2 reads SVGIG (reference sequence). CDR3 length: 17 residues. The CDR3 reads CAWSVGYGSGDYNEQFF. Written as DNA, the CDR3 is TGTGCCTGGAGTGTCGGGTATGGTAGCGGTGACTACAATGAGCAGTTCTTC.

The V and J genes are TRBV5-5 and TRBJ2-2; 7 positions agree with TRBD2. Per the germline V gene, CDR1 is SGHKS and CDR2 is YYEKEE (reference sequence). This CDR3 has 16 amino acids. The V and J ends lost 2 bases and 4 bases, in that order; junction bases with no gene match: 8. The CDR3 spells CASSLVAGGSTGELFF. The CDR3 nucleotides are TGTGCCAGCAGCTTAGTAGCGGGTGGGTCCACCGGGGAGCTGTTTTTT.

This clone was detected once. This rearrangement joins TRBV29-1 to TRBJ2-1, with a tentative D call TRBD2 (6 bases). Germline values: CDR1 SQVTM, CDR2 ANQGSEA. This CDR3 is 14 amino acids long. Between the trimmed V and J ends, which lost 6 bases and 5 bases, there was a span of 17 bases. The DNA for the CDR3 is TGCAGCGTCACCACGCGGGGCATCGACAATGAGCAGTTCTTC. It specifies CSVTTRGIDNEQFF.

The rearrangement uses TRBV18 and TRBJ2-1; no reliable D call. The V and J ends lost 3 bases and 1 base respectively, with 13 bases between them. The CDR3 is 16 residues long. Germline CDR1 is KGHSH and CDR2 is LQKENI. CDR3 sequence: CASSPPDGPSYNEQFF. The DNA of the CDR3 is TGTGCCAGCTCACCCCCTGACGGGCCTTCCTACAATGAGCAGTTCTTC.

The J gene is TRBJ2-5, the V gene TRBV6-2 or TRBV6-3; TRBD2 aligns across 8 bases. V shed 0 bases and J 5 bases; nucleotides not matched to a gene: 5. This CDR3 is 15 amino acids long. Looked up from germline, CDR1 is MNHEY and CDR2 is SVGEGT. CDR3: CASSYSGGGMETQYF. The CDR3 region has the DNA TGTGCCAGCAGTTACTCCGGGGGGGGCATGGAGACCCAGTACTTC.

CDR3: CASSRTGQGFGELFF. The CDR3 bases are TGCGCCAGCAGCCGTACTGGACAGGGGTTCGGGGAGCTGTTTTTT. The rearrangement uses TRBV4-1 and TRBJ2-2; 9 positions agree with TRBD1. CDR1 and CDR2 (germline): MGHRA, YSYEKL. The CDR3 sequence is 15 residues long. Trimming at V came to 4 bases and at J to 7 bases, leaving 7 bases not matched to a gene.

This rearrangement joins TRBV7-8 to TRBJ2-3; 12 bases map to TRBD2. V was pared by 5 bases and J by 1 base, with 13 bases of the junction left unmatched. This CDR3 comprises 19 residues. Germline loops: CDR1 SGHVS, CDR2 FQNEAQ. The CDR3 DNA is TGTGCCAGCAGCAGAAGACTAGCGGGGGATTCGATACGCACAGATACGCAGTATTTT. It translates to CASSRRLAGDSIRTDTQYF.

The chain joins TRBV2 to TRBJ2-7; a weak D match, TRBD2 (5 bases). The CDR3 runs to 14 residues. Germline V gene lookup returns CDR1 SNHLY and CDR2 FYNNEI. The germline V and J ends were trimmed by 4 bases and 6 bases, with 16 bases remaining between them. The CDR3 reads CASSVVSARGEQYF. DNA for the CDR3: TGTGCCAGCAGTGTTGTTTCAGCTCGGGGCGAGCAGTACTTC. Looking up the rest from reference TRBV2 and TRBJ2-7 gives the full variable domain: EPEVTQTPSHQVTQMGQEVILRCVPISNHLYFYWYRQILGQKVEFLVSFYNNEISEKSEIFDDQFSVERPDGSNFTLKIRSTKLEDSAMYFCASSVVSARGEQYFGPGTRLTVT.

CDR3 nucleotide sequence: TGTGCCAGCAGTTACAAAGTAGTTGGCGGGGGGATTATTAGCTCCTACAATGAGCAGTTCTTC. Residues: CASSYKVVGGGIISSYNEQFF. This sequence joins TRBV6-2 or TRBV6-3 and TRBJ2-1; 8 bases align to TRBD2. Germline V lookup: CDR1 MNHEY, CDR2 SVGEGT. The CDR3 spans 21 residues. V trimming: 2 bases; J trimming: 0 bases; junction bases outside the gene matches: 18.

This rearrangement joins TRBV11-2 to TRBJ2-1; 8 positions match TRBD1. CDR3 length equals 14 residues. Per germline, CDR1 SGHAT and CDR2 FQNNGV. V shed 3 bases and J 5 bases; nucleotides not matched to a gene: 3. The CDR3 coding sequence is TGTGCCAGCAGCTTCGGGACAGGAGACAATGAGCAGTTCTTC. It codes for CASSFGTGDNEQFF.

The J gene is TRBJ1-1, the V gene TRBV19; D might be TRBD1 (5 bases). The germline V and J ends were trimmed by 3 bases and 11 bases, with 16 bases remaining between them. Germline loops: CDR1 LNHDA, CDR2 SQIVND (reference sequence). This CDR3 has 13 amino acids. The CDR3 bases are TGTGCCAGTAGTATGATGGTTTCTGGGACGGCTTTCTTT. Translation: CASSMMVSGTAFF. Looking up the rest from reference TRBV19 and TRBJ1-1 gives the full variable domain: DGGITQSPKYLFRKEGQNVTLSCEQNLNHDAMYWYRQDPGQGLRLIYYSQIVNDFQKGDIAEGYSVSREKKESFPLTVTSAQKNPTAFYLCASSMMVSGTAFFGQGTRLTVV.

The chain employs TRBV6-5 and TRBJ2-1; the match to TRBD1 covers 11 bases. V dropped 7 bases and J dropped 11; count of bases not matched to a gene: 10. This CDR3 has 14 amino acids. From germline, CDR1 is MNHEY and CDR2 SVGAGI. CDR3 nucleotides: TGTGCCAGCAAAGTAGCCGGGACAGGGGGTAAGCAGTTCTTC. Translated, it gives CASKVAGTGGKQFF.

This chain connects TRBV4-1 to TRBJ2-1, with D possibly TRBD2 on 6 matching bases. CDR1 is MGHRA, CDR2 YSYEKL, per germline. V was pared by 1 base and J by 10 bases, with 11 bases between. The CDR3 runs 13 residues. CDR3 sequence (DNA): TGCGCCAGCAGCCAAGTGGGACTTAAGGAGCAGTTCTTC. It is translated as CASSQVGLKEQFF.

The chain combines TRBV10-3 with TRBJ1-1; D is perhaps TRBD1 (6 bases). The V end lost 10 bases, the J end lost 9 bases, and 18 bases lay between the germline ends. The CDR3 extends over 12 amino acids. Germline CDR1 ENHRY, CDR2 SYGVKD. The CDR3, as DNA: TGTGCCACAAGGGGGGGGAGGGAGAAAGCTTTCTTT. As protein: CATRGGREKAFF.

This chain connects TRBV3-1 (or the pseudogene TRBV3-2) to TRBJ2-2; 10 bases agree with TRBD2. CDR1 LGHDT and CDR2 YNNKEL come from the germline V gene (reference sequence). The CDR3 has 16 amino acids. V shed 1 base and J 5 bases; nucleotides not matched to a gene: 4. In DNA, the CDR3 is TGTGCCAGCAGCCAAGGGCTAGCGGGAGTTACCGGGGAGCTGTTTTTT. Protein product: CASSQGLAGVTGELFF.

This chain links TRBV11-2 with TRBJ1-5; no definite D call. With 0 bases removed from V and 5 bases from J, the gap between germline ends came to 8 bases. Germline lookup yields CDR1 SGHAT and CDR2 FQNNGV. This CDR3 region has 14 residues. In DNA form, the CDR3 reads TGTGCCAGCAGCTTAGACAGGATGGATCAGCCCCAGCATTTT. It specifies CASSLDRMDQPQHF.

This chain uses TRBV6-2 or TRBV6-3 with TRBJ2-3; 8 bases map to TRBD1. V dropped 2 bases and J dropped 4; count of bases not matched to a gene: 5. The CDR3 totals 15 residues. The germline CDR1 and CDR2 sequences are MNHEY and SVGEGT. The CDR3 region is CASSYLGQESDTQYF. The DNA for the CDR3 is TGTGCCAGCAGTTACCTGGGACAGGAGTCAGATACGCAGTATTTT.